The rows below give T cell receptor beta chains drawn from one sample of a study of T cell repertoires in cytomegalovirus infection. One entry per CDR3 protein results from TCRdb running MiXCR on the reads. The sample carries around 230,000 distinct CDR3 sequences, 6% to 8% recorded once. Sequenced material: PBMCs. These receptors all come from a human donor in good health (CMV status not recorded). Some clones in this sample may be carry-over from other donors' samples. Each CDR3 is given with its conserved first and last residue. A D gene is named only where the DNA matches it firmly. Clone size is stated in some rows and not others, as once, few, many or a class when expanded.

CDR3: CASIPDRVREAFF
DNA: TGTGCCAGCATCCCAGACAGGGTGCGCGAAGCTTTCTTT
D: TRBD1
V: TRBV7-9
size: .
J: TRBJ1-1

CDR3: CSVVEQQNSPLHF
DNA: TGCAGCGTTGTCGAACAGCAGAATTCACCCCTCCACTTT
D: .
V: TRBV29-1
size: .
J: TRBJ1-6

CDR3: CASSVSGTGNTEAFF
DNA: TGTGCCAGCAGCGTTTCCGGGACGGGGAACACTGAAGCTTTCTTT
D: .
V: TRBV9
size: few
J: TRBJ1-1

CDR3: CASSWGTSGGYEQYF
DNA: TGCGCCAGCAGCTGGGGGACTAGCGGGGGGTACGAGCAGTACTTC
D: TRBD2
V: TRBV5-1
size: many
J: TRBJ2-7

CDR3: CASSPGGTGDSPLHF
DNA: TGTGCCAGCTCACCGGGTGGGACTGGGGATTCTCCCCTCCACTTT
D: .
V: TRBV18
size: many
J: TRBJ1-6

CDR3: CAFRDRDRGGYTF
DNA: TGTGCCTTCCGGGACAGGGATCGTGGGGGCTACACCTTC
D: TRBD1
V: TRBV28
size: many
J: TRBJ1-2

CDR3: CASTLTGQGASEAFF
DNA: TGTGCCAGCACCCTTACCGGACAGGGGGCATCTGAAGCTTTCTTT
D: TRBD1
V: TRBV7-2
size: medium-sized
J: TRBJ1-1

CDR3: CASSFFRDIQETQYF
DNA: TGTGCCAGCAGTTTCTTTCGGGACATACAAGAGACCCAGTACTTC
D: .
V: TRBV28
size: many
J: TRBJ2-5

CDR3: CSVRQGPGQYF
DNA: TGCAGCGTCAGACAGGGCCCGGGGCAGTACTTC
D: TRBD1
V: TRBV29-1
size: few
J: TRBJ2-7

CDR3: CASSNTGPATNEKLFF
DNA: TGTGCCAGCAGCAACACCGGGCCTGCAACTAATGAAAAACTGTTTTTT
D: .
V: TRBV7-6
size: many
J: TRBJ1-4

CDR3: CASSLGLGASYNEQFF
DNA: TGCGCCAGCAGCTTAGGGTTGGGGGCCTCCTACAATGAGCAGTTCTTC
D: .
V: TRBV5-1
size: many
J: TRBJ2-1

CDR3: CASSQIHGYEQYF
DNA: TGCGCCAGCAGTCAAATACACGGCTACGAGCAGTACTTC
D: .
V: TRBV23-1
size: .
J: TRBJ2-7

CDR3: CASSFAAGAGTEAFF
DNA: TGTGCCAGCAGCTTCGCGGCCGGGGCCGGAACTGAAGCTTTCTTT
D: .
V: TRBV7-2
size: many
J: TRBJ1-1